The sequence of this T cell receptor (beta chain) was determined in a study of T cells in Graves' hyperthyroidism and ophthalmopathy. The study, taken as a whole, reports: Most clonotypes expanded in the thyroid (above 0.001) were also present in blood.

V lost 0 bases, J lost 0 bases, and 6 bases lay in between. This CDR3 comprises 15 residues. TCR beta CDR3 region amplification was performed from RNA transcripts. During a first-round RT-PCR of the TCR CDR3, the HTBI primer set was used. TCRdb reanalysed the multiplex PCR reads using MiXCR and keeps one entry per CDR3 protein. Of some 490,000 distinct CDR3 sequences listed, approximately 22% are singletons. At least ten counts were recorded for this clonotype. The target antigen is unknown. The source of this sequence is a woman between 65 and 79 years old with Graves' ophthalmopathy. V gene TRBV12-3 or TRBV12-4 combines with J gene TRBJ1-5; D not certain. The sequenced sample was blood. The chain's CDR3 is CASSLAADSNQPQHF. In DNA, the CDR3 is TGTGCCAGCAGTTTAGCTGCAGATAGCAATCAGCCCCAGCATTTT.